The text below deals with one T cell receptor (beta chain). The target antigen is unknown. TCRdb re-called the RT-PCR reads through MiXCR, storing one row per CDR3 protein. The profile shows about 520,000 distinct CDR3 sequences, about 25% of them singletons. This specimen belongs to a study of response to subunit inactivated influenza vaccine. Findings and limits, study-wide: There was a suggestion from the authors that each seasonal influenza vaccination recruits few new T cells.

CDR3 length equals 16 residues. The germline V gene encodes CDR1 LGHDT and CDR2 YNNKEL (reference sequence). The V segment lost 4 bases and the J segment 0 bases; nucleotides outside the gene matches: 5. Sequencing was performed on CD4+ T cells sorted from PBMCs, taken more than 4 days after vaccination. This receptor was obtained from a man aged 50-59 years who received an inactivated influenza vaccine. The V gene is TRBV3-1, the J gene TRBJ2-1; 8 bases line up with TRBD2. The CDR3 reads CASSRQLAASYNEQFF. Here the CDR3 DNA reads TGTGCCAGCAGCCGACAACTAGCGGCCTCCTACAATGAGCAGTTCTTC.